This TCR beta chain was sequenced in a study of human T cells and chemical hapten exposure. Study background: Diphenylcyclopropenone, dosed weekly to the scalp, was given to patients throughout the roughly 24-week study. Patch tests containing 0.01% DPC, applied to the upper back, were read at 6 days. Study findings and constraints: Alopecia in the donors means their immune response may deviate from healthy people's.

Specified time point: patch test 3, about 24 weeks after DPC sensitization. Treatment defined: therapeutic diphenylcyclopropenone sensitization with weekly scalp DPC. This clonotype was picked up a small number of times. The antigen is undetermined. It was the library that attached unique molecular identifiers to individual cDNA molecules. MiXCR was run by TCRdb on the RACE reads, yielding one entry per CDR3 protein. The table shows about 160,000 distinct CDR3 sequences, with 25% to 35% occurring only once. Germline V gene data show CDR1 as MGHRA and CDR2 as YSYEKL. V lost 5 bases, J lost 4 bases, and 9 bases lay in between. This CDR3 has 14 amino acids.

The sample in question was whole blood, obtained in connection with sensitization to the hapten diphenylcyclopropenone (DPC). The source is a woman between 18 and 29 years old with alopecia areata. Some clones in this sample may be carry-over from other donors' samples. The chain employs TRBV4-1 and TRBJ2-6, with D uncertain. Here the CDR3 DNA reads TGCGCCAGCAGCAAGGCCTCAGGGGCCAACGTCCTGACTTTC. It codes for CASSKASGANVLTF.